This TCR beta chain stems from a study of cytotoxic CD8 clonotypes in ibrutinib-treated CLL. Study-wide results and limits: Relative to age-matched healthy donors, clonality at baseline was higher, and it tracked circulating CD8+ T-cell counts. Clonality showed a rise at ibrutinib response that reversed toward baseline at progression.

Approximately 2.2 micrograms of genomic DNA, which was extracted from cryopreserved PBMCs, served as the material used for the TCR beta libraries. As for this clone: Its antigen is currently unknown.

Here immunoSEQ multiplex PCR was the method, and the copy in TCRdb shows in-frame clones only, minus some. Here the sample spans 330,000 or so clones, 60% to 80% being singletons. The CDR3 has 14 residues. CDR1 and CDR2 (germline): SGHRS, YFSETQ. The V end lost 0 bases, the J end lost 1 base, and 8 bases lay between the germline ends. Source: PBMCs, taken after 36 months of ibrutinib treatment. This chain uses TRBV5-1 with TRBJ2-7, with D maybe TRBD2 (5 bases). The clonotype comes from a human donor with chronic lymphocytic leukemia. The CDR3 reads CASSLEAVSYEQYF. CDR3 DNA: TGCGCCAGCAGCTTGGAAGCGGTATCCTACGAGCAGTACTTC.